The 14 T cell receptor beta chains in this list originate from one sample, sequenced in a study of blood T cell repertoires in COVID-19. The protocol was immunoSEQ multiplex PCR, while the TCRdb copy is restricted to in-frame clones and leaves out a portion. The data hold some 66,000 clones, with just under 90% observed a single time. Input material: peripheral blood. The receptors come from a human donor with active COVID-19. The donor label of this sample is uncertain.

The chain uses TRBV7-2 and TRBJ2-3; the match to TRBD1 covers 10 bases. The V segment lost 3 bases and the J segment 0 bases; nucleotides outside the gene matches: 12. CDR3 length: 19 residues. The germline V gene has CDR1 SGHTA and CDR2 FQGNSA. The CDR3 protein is CASSLQGQGVFTSTDTQYF. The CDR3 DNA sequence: TGTGCCAGCAGCTTGCAAGGACAGGGGGTATTTACTAGCACAGATACGCAGTATTTT.

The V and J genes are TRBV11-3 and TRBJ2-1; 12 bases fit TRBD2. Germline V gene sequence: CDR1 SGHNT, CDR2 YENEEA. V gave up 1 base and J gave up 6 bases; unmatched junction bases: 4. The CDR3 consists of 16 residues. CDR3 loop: CASSLGPGLAGNEQFF. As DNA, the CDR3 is TGTGCCAGCAGCTTAGGCCCGGGACTAGCGGGCAATGAGCAGTTCTTC.

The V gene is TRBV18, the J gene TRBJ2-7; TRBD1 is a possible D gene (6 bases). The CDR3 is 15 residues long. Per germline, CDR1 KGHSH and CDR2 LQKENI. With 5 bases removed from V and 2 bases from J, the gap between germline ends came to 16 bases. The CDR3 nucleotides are TGTGCCAGCTCATCCCTGACAGGAGACCCCTACGAGCAGTACTTC. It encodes CASSSLTGDPYEQYF. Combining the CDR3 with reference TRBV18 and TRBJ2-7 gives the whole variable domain NAGVMQNPRHLVRRRGQEARLRCSPMKGHSHVYWYRQLPEEGLKFMVYLQKENIIDESGMPKERFSAEFPKEGPSILRIQQVVRGDSAAYFCASSSLTGDPYEQYFGPGTRLTVT.

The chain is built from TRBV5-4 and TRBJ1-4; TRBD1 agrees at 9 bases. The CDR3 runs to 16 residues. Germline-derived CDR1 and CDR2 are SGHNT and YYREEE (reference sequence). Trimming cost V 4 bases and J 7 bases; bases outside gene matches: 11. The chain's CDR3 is CASSPGGGTGLEKLFF. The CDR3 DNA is TGTGCCAGCAGCCCAGGAGGGGGGACAGGGCTTGAAAAACTGTTTTTT.

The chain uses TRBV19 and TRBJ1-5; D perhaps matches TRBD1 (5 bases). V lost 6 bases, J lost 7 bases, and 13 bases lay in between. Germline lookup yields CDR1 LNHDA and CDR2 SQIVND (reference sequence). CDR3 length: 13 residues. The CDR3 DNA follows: TGTGCCAGTAGGGGGGGGATCGGGCAGCCCCAGCATTTT. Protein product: CASRGGIGQPQHF.

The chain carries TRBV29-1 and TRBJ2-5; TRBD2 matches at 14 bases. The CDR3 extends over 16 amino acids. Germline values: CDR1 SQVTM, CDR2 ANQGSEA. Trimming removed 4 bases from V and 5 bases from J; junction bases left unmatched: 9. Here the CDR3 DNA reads TGCAGCGTTGTGGGGACTAGCGGGGGCCGGGGGGAGACCCAGTACTTC. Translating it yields CSVVGTSGGRGETQYF.

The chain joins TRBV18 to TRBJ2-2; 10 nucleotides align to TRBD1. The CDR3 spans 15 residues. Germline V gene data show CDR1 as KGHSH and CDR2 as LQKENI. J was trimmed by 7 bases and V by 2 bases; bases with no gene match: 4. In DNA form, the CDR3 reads TGTGCCAGCTCACCAGGGACAGGGGATCACGGGGAGCTGTTTTTT. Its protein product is CASSPGTGDHGELFF. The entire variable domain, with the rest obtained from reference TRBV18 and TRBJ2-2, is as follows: NAGVMQNPRHLVRRRGQEARLRCSPMKGHSHVYWYRQLPEEGLKFMVYLQKENIIDESGMPKERFSAEFPKEGPSILRIQQVVRGDSAAYFCASSPGTGDHGELFFGEGSRLTVL.

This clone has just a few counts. CDR3 nucleotides: TGTGCCAGCAGCTTAATATATCCGACAGGACGCACTGAAGCTTTCTTT. It yields the protein CASSLIYPTGRTEAFF. V and J are TRBV7-2 and TRBJ1-1; maybe TRBD1 (6 bases). The V gene lost 2 bases and the J gene lost 4 bases, with 17 bases spanning the gap. The CDR3 is made up of 16 amino acids. The germline V gene encodes CDR1 SGHTA and CDR2 FQGNSA.

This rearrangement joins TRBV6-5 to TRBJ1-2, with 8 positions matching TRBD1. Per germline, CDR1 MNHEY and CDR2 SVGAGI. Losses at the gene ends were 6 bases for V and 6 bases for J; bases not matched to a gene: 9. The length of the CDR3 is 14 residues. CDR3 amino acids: CASRYGQGRHGYTF. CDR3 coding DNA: TGTGCCAGCAGATACGGACAGGGACGGCATGGCTACACCTTC.

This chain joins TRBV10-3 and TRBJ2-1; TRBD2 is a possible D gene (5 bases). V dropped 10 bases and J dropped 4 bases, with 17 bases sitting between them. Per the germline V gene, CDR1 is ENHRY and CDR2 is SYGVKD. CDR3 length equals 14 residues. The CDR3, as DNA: TGTGCCACCACCCGCGGGTCCGAGTACAATGAGCAGTTCTTC. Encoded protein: CATTRGSEYNEQFF.

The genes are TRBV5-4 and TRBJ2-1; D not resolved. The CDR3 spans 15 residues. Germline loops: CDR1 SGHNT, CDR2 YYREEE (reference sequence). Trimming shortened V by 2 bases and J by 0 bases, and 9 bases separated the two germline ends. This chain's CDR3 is CASSLYSSSYNEQFF. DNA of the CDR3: TGTGCCAGCAGCTTATACTCGAGCTCCTACAATGAGCAGTTCTTC.

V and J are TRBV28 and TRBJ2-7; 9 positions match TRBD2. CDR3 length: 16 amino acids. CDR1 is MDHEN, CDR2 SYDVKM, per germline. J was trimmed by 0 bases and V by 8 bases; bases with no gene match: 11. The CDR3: CASLAGTVPSSYEQYF. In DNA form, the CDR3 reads TGTGCCAGCCTAGCGGGAACTGTACCAAGCTCCTACGAGCAGTACTTC.

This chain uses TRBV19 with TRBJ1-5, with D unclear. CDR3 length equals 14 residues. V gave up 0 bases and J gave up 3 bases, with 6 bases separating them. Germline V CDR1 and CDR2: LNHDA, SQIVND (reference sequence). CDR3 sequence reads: CASSIDRPNQPQHF. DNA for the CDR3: TGTGCCAGTAGTATAGACAGGCCCAATCAGCCCCAGCATTTT.

CDR3: CASNAGNNSPLHF. The CDR3 region has the DNA TGTGCCAGCAACGCAGGGAATAATTCACCCCTCCACTTT. The chain uses TRBV9 and TRBJ1-6, with a tentative D call TRBD1 (5 bases). V dropped 6 bases and J dropped 5 bases, with 9 bases sitting between them. The CDR3 is made up of 13 amino acids. The V gene's germline CDR1 is SGDLS and CDR2 YYNGEE.